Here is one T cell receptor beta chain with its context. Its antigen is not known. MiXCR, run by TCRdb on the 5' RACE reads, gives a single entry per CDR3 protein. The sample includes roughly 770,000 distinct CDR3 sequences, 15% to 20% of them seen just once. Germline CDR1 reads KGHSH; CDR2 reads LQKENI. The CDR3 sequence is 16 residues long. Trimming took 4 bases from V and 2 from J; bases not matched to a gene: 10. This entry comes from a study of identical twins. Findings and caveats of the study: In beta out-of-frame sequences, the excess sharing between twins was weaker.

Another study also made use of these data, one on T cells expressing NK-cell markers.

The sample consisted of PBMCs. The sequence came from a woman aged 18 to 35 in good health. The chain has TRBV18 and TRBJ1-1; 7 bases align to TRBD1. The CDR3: CASSLGQVQGNTEAFF. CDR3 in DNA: TGTGCCAGCTCACTAGGACAGGTGCAAGGTAACACTGAAGCTTTCTTT.